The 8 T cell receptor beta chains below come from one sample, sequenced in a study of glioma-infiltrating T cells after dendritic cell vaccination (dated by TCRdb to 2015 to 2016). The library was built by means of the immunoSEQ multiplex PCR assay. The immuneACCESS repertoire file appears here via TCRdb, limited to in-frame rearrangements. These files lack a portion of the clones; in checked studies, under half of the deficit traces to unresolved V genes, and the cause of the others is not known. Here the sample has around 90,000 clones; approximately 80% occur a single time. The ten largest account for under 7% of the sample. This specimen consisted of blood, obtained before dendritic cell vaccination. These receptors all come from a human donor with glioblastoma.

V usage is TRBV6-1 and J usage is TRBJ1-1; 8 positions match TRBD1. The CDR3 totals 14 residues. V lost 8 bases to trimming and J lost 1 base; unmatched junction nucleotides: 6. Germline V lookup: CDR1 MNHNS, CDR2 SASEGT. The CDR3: CASRPGQGNTEAFF. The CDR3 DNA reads TGTGCCAGCCGCCCCGGACAGGGGAACACTGAAGCTTTCTTT.

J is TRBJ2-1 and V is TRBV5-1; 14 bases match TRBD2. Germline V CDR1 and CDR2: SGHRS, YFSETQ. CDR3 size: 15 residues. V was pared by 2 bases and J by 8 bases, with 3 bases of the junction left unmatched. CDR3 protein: CASSFGLAGGDEQFF. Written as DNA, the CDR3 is TGCGCCAGCAGCTTCGGACTAGCGGGAGGTGATGAGCAGTTCTTC.

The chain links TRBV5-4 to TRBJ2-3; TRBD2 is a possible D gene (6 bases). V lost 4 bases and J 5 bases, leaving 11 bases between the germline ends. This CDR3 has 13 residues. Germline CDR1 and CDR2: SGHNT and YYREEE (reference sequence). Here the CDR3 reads CASSRDFRDTQYF. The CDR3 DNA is TGTGCCAGCAGCCGGGACTTCCGAGATACGCAGTATTTT. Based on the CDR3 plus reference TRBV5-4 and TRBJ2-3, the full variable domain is ETGVTQSPTHLIKTRGQQVTLRCSSQSGHNTVSWYQQALGQGPQFIFQYYREEENGRGNFPPRFSGLQFPNYSSELNVNALELDDSALYLCASSRDFRDTQYFGPGTRLTVL.

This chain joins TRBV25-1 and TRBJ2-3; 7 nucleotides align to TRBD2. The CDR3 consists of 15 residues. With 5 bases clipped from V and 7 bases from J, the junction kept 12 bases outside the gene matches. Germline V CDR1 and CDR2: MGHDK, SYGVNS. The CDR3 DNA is TGTGCCAGCAGTCCGGGGGGAGTGGGGTGGAATACGCAGTATTTT. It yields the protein CASSPGGVGWNTQYF.

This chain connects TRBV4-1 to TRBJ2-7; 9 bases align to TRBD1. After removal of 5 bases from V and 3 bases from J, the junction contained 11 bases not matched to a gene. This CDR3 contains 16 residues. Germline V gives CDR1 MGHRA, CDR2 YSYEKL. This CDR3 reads CASSFLAGTGNYEQYF. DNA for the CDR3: TGCGCCAGCAGCTTCCTGGCCGGGACAGGGAACTACGAGCAGTACTTC.

As DNA, the CDR3 is TGTGCCAGCAGTTTATTTGGGACTAGCGGGGGGGCACAAGAGACCCAGTACTTC. This sequence encodes CASSLFGTSGGAQETQYF. This chain uses TRBV27 with TRBJ2-5, with 16 bases aligning to TRBD2. The CDR3 is made up of 18 amino acids. Trimming took 1 base from V and 2 from J; bases not matched to a gene: 4. Germline V gene data show CDR1 as MNHEY and CDR2 as SMNVEV (reference sequence).

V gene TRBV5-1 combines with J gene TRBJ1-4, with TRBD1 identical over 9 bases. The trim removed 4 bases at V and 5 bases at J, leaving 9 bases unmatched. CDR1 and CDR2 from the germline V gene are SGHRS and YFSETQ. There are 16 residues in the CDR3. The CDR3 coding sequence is TGCGCCAGCAGCCCCGGGACAGGGCCGCCAAATGAAAAACTGTTTTTT. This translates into CASSPGTGPPNEKLFF.

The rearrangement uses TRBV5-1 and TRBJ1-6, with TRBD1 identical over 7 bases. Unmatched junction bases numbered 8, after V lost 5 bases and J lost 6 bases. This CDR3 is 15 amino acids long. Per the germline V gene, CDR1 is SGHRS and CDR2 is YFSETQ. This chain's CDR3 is CASSSGGSGNSPLHF. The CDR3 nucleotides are TGCGCCAGCAGTTCAGGGGGTTCCGGTAATTCACCCCTCCACTTT.